This is a list of T cell receptor beta chains from one sample in a study of T cells after posttransplantation cyclophosphamide. Assay used: immunoSEQ multiplex PCR; TCRdb lists only in-frame clones, some missing. The profile covers approximately 25,000 clones, none occurring a single time. The sequencing here drew on PBMCs, taken after allogeneic stem cell transplant with posttransplant cyclophosphamide. The receptors derive from a male patient aged 18-29 years who received an allogeneic stem cell transplant from a related donor, was CMV-positive, and had no GVHD. Some T cells may have come from the graft donor. Each CDR3 is given with its conserved first and last residue. A D gene is named only where the DNA matches it firmly. Size tells how often a clone was seen, or its class if it is expanded.

v_gene	abundance	d_gene	j_gene	CDR3nt	CDR3aa
TRBV2	many	-	TRBJ1-6	TGTGCCAGCAATCGACGGAGGGATAGTAATTCACCCCTCCACTTT	CASNRRRDSNSPLHF
TRBV9	many	TRBD2	TRBJ2-7	TGTGCCAGCAGCGTAGCTAGCGGGTTAATGTACGAGCAGTACTTC	CASSVASGLMYEQYF
TRBV7-9	many	-	TRBJ1-5	TGTGCCAGCAGCTCCGGGGGGGGACTAAATCAGCCCCAGCATTTT	CASSSGGGLNQPQHF
TRBV2	many	-	TRBJ1-4	TGTGCCAGCAGTGAGGCAGGCGTGCGTAATGAAAAACTGTTTTTT	CASSEAGVRNEKLFF
TRBV5-4	many	-	TRBJ2-7	TGTGCCAGCAGCTTGCCCGGGGGAGGCAACGAGCAGTACTTC	CASSLPGGGNEQYF
TRBV18	many	-	TRBJ2-7	TGTGCCAGCTCACCACTGGGCGGGCAATCCTACGAGCAGTACTTC	CASSPLGGQSYEQYF
TRBV14	many	-	TRBJ1-6	TGTGCCAGCAGCCCGACAGAGTATAATTCACCCCTCCACTTT	CASSPTEYNSPLHF
TRBV5-5	many	-	TRBJ2-1	TGTGCCAGCAGGTCCGACTCTATGATTCGCAATGAGCAGTTCTTC	CASRSDSMIRNEQFF
TRBV4-1	many	-	TRBJ2-3	TGCGCCAGCAGCCCCCACTACAACACTGGCACAGATACGCAGTATTTT	CASSPHYNTGTDTQYF
TRBV20-1	many	-	TRBJ1-2	TGCAGTGCCAGTCAGGGTTCAGGCTACACCTTC	CSASQGSGYTF
TRBV28	many	-	TRBJ2-7	TGTGCCAGCAGTCTACAGGGAGTGGTGTCCTACGAGCAGTACTTC	CASSLQGVVSYEQYF
TRBV10-1	many	-	TRBJ2-3	TGCGCCAGCAGTGCCCAGGATACGCAGTATTTT	CASSAQDTQYF
TRBV19	many	-	TRBJ2-6	TGTGCCAGCACTCTGCCAGGCTCTGGGGCCAACGTCCTGACTTTC	CASTLPGSGANVLTF
TRBV7-3	many	TRBD1	TRBJ2-1	TGTGCCAGCAGCTTAACGGGGGACAGGGAGCAGTTCTTC	CASSLTGDREQFF
TRBV13	many	-	TRBJ2-3	TGTGCCACTACGGGGGTGGTCGGCACAGATACGCAGTATTTT	CATTGVVGTDTQYF
TRBV7-3	many	TRBD2	TRBJ2-1	TGTGCCAGCAGCTTAGGACTACTAGCGGGAAGAGGGGAGCAGTTCTTC	CASSLGLLAGRGEQFF
TRBV28	few	-	TRBJ1-1	TGTGCCAGCAGTTCCCCTACAGGGATGAACACTGAAGCTTTCTTT	CASSSPTGMNTEAFF
TRBV18	many	TRBD2	TRBJ2-3	TGTGCCAGCTCACCCCTAGCGGGAGGGCCCACAGATACGCAGTATTTT	CASSPLAGGPTDTQYF
TRBV7-9	many	TRBD1	TRBJ1-3	TGTGCCAGCAGCTTAGGAAATGACAGGGCTACCGGAAACACCATATATTTT	CASSLGNDRATGNTIYF
TRBV30	few	-	TRBJ2-2	TGTGCCTGGAGTTGGGGGGAAGGGGAGCTGTTTTTT	CAWSWGEGELFF
TRBV29-1	many	-	TRBJ2-1	TGCAGCGTTTGGCATAAAAAGAAAAATGAGCAGTTCTTC	CSVWHKKKNEQFF
TRBV28	many	-	TRBJ2-6	TGTGCCAGCAGTTTAACGGGGGTCGGCTCTGGGGCCAACGTCCTGACTTTC	CASSLTGVGSGANVLTF
TRBV5-1	many	TRBD2	TRBJ2-2	TGCGCCAGCAGTCCTTATTCGGGACTAGCGTCTCCAACCGGGGAGCTGTTTTTT	CASSPYSGLASPTGELFF
TRBV6-6	many	-	TRBJ1-1	TGTGCCAGCAGTTCCGAGTGGGGGGGTCGCACTGAAGCTTTCTTT	CASSSEWGGRTEAFF
TRBV19	many	TRBD1	TRBJ2-7	TGTGCCAGTAGTGCCTGGACAGGGGACGAGCAGTACTTC	CASSAWTGDEQYF
TRBV7-8	many	TRBD1	TRBJ2-7	TGTGCCAGCAGACCTCGACAGGGAACCTACGAGCAGTACTTC	CASRPRQGTYEQYF
TRBV9	many	TRBD1	TRBJ1-3	TGTGCCAGCAGCGCAGGGGGCCCCTCTGGAAACACCATATATTTT	CASSAGGPSGNTIYF
TRBV4-1	many	TRBD1	TRBJ1-1	TGCGCCAGCAGCCAAGAGACCCTACCTACAGGGGAGAGCGCTTTCTTT	CASSQETLPTGESAFF
TRBV18	many	TRBD2	TRBJ2-7	TGTGCCAGCTCACCGCCGGGACTAGCGGGAGGAAACGAGCAGTACTTC	CASSPPGLAGGNEQYF
TRBV7-8	many	TRBD2	TRBJ2-3	TGTGCCAGCAGCTTAGAGGGGCTAGCGGGGGGAACAGATACGCAGTATTTT	CASSLEGLAGGTDTQYF
TRBV6-6	many	TRBD2	TRBJ2-7	TGTGCCAGCAGTTACGCTAGCGGGAATTACGAGCAGTACTTC	CASSYASGNYEQYF
TRBV5-6	many	TRBD1	TRBJ1-4	TGTGCCAGCAGCGAAACAGGGGTACGAGAAAAACTGTTTTTT	CASSETGVREKLFF
TRBV2	many	-	TRBJ2-3	TGTGCCAGCACAGGGGACACAGATACGCAGTATTTT	CASTGDTDTQYF
TRBV7-9	many	-	TRBJ1-4	TGTGCCAGCAGCCCACCCTGGACAGTGTCCCGGGAAAAACTGTTTTTT	CASSPPWTVSREKLFF
TRBV4-1	many	TRBD1	TRBJ2-1	TGCGCCAGCAGCCAAGAACAGGGGAATTATGAGCAGTTCTTC	CASSQEQGNYEQFF
TRBV9	many	-	TRBJ2-7	TGTGCCAGCAGCGGGAGTCGTACAGGGACCTACGAGCAGTACTTC	CASSGSRTGTYEQYF
TRBV7-8	many	-	TRBJ2-1	TGTGCCAGCAGCTTACCTAGTGGCTCCTACAATGAGCAGTTCTTC	CASSLPSGSYNEQFF